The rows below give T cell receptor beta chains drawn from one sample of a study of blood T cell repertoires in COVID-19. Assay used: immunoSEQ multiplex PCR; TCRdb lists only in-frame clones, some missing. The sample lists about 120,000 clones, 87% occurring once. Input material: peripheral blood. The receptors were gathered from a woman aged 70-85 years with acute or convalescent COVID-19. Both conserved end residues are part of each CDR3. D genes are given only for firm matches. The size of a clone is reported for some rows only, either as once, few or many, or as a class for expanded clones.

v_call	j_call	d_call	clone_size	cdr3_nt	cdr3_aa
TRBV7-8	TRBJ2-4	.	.	TGTGCCAGCAGCTTAAGGGGTCAGGCCCTAGCCAAAAACATTCAGTACTTC	CASSLRGQALAKNIQYF
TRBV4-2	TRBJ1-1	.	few	TGTGCCAGCAGCCAATTACGGGGGTCCGGGAACACTGAAGCTTTCTTT	CASSQLRGSGNTEAFF
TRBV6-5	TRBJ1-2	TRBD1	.	TGTGCCAGCAGTCCCCAGGGGGCCGGCTATGGCTACACCTTC	CASSPQGAGYGYTF
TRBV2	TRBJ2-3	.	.	TGTGCCAGCAGTGAAAGCTACCGCACAGATACGCAGTATTTT	CASSESYRTDTQYF
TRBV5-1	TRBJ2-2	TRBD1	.	TGCGCCAGCAGCTTGCTGGGACAGGGGGCTACTAACACCGGGGAGCTGTTTTTT	CASSLLGQGATNTGELFF
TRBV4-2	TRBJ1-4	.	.	TGTGCCAGCAGCCAAGCAGGTGAGAAAGAGTATGAAAAACTGTTTTTT	CASSQAGEKEYEKLFF
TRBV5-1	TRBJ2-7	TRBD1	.	TGCGCCAGCAGCCTGAGACAGGGAAAGGGCTACGAGCAGTACTTC	CASSLRQGKGYEQYF
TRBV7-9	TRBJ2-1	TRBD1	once	TGTGCCAGCAGCTTACAGGGGGCTAACTACAATGAGCAGTTCTTC	CASSLQGANYNEQFF
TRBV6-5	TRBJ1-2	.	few	TGTGCCAGCAGTTCACAGGCATCCTATGGCTACACCTTC	CASSSQASYGYTF
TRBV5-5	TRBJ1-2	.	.	TGTGCCAGCACCCTTGGTGTTTCGTTTGGGCGACTATCCTATGGCTACACCTTC	CASTLGVSFGRLSYGYTF
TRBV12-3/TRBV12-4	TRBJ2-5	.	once	TGTGCCAGCAGCCTGGAGACCCAGTACTTC	CASSLETQYF
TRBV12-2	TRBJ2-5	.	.	TGTGCAAGTCGCTTAGGGAGGGGGGGCCATCAAAAAGAGACCCAGTACTTC	CASRLGRGGHQKETQYF
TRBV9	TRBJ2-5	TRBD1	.	TGTGCCAGCAGCGACGGGGACAGGGGGATGGAGTACTTC	CASSDGDRGMEYF
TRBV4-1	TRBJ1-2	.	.	TGCGCCAGCAGCCAAGGTTCCCTAACAGGGAGCGATGGCTACACCTTC	CASSQGSLTGSDGYTF